What follows are 28 T cell receptor beta chains derived from one specimen sequenced in a study of shared clonotypes between healthy human individuals. Libraries were prepared by immunoSEQ multiplex PCR; TCRdb keeps only in-frame clonotypes and omits some of them. The sample lists over a million clones, approximately 98.5% seen once, with about 0.35% in the top ten. Sequenced material: naive CD4+ T cells sorted from blood. Indicated subset: CD45RA+ positively selected. All receptors derive from a man aged 25 to 40 in good health.

The genes are TRBV5-1 and TRBJ2-5; 9 bases align to TRBD1. V was clipped by 2 bases and J by 5 bases; unmatched bases: 7. The CDR3 runs 15 residues. Per the germline V gene, CDR1 is SGHRS and CDR2 is YFSETQ. CDR3 sequence reads: CASSFSGTGWETQYF. CDR3 bases: TGCGCCAGCAGCTTCTCCGGGACAGGGTGGGAGACCCAGTACTTC.

The chain links TRBV6-5 to TRBJ2-1, with 7 bases that match TRBD1. This CDR3 is 16 amino acids long. The germline gives CDR1 MNHEY, CDR2 SVGAGI. V trimming: 0 bases; J trimming: 0 bases; junction bases outside the gene matches: 2. The CDR3 loop reads CASSYSTGLSYNEQFF. CDR3 DNA sequence: TGTGCCAGCAGTTACTCGACAGGGCTCTCCTACAATGAGCAGTTCTTC.

The gene calls are TRBV7-2 and TRBJ2-5; the D is unclear. The CDR3 consists of 15 residues. Trimming removed 1 base from V and 2 bases from J, with 11 bases in between. Germline lookup yields CDR1 SGHTA and CDR2 FQGNSA. CDR3 amino acids: CASSLELAAQETQYF. DNA for the CDR3: TGTGCCAGCAGCTTAGAGTTGGCAGCACAAGAGACCCAGTACTTC.

This clone was seen just once. The CDR3 spells CAISASGRGYEQFF. Here the CDR3 DNA reads TGTGCCATCAGTGCTAGCGGGAGGGGTTATGAGCAGTTCTTC. The chain carries TRBV10-3 and TRBJ2-1; 12 bases line up with TRBD2. Trimming took 4 bases from V and 8 from J; bases not matched to a gene: 3. Per germline, CDR1 ENHRY and CDR2 SYGVKD. This CDR3 spans 14 amino acids.

The chain uses TRBV6-1 and TRBJ2-7; possibly TRBD1 for D (5 bases). CDR3 length: 15 amino acids. The V and J ends lost 7 bases and 2 bases respectively, with 18 bases between them. The germline V gene encodes CDR1 MNHNS and CDR2 SASEGT. The CDR3 DNA reads as TGTGCCAGCACCCTGAAAATTACGGACACCTACGAGCAGTACTTC. Translated: CASTLKITDTYEQYF.

The V call is TRBV2, the J call TRBJ1-4; D is uncertain. The length of the CDR3 is 13 residues. The V end was cut by 6 bases, the J end by 5 bases, with 10 bases between. CDR1 is SNHLY, CDR2 FYNNEI, per germline. The CDR3 spells CASSREGNEKLFF. In nucleotides, the CDR3 is TGTGCCAGCAGCCGGGAGGGAAATGAAAAACTGTTTTTT. Looking up the rest from reference TRBV2 and TRBJ1-4 gives the full variable domain: EPEVTQTPSHQVTQMGQEVILRCVPISNHLYFYWYRQILGQKVEFLVSFYNNEISEKSEIFDDQFSVERPDGSNFTLKIRSTKLEDSAMYFCASSREGNEKLFFGSGTQLSVL.

V is TRBV6-1 and J is TRBJ2-5; 7 nucleotides align to TRBD2. The ends lost 2 bases at V and 5 bases at J; junction bases unmatched: 8. The CDR3 sequence is 15 residues long. Germline V gene lookup returns CDR1 MNHNS and CDR2 SASEGT. The CDR3 DNA reads as TGTGCCAGCAGTGAAATCGGACTAGTGAGTGAGACCCAGTACTTC. Its translation: CASSEIGLVSETQYF.

The chain links TRBV9 to TRBJ2-1, with a tentative D call TRBD2 (5 bases). In germline, CDR1 is SGDLS, CDR2 YYNGEE. The germline V and J ends were trimmed by 4 bases and 8 bases, with 19 bases remaining between them. The CDR3 totals 15 residues. This chain's CDR3 is CASSPHIPAGHEQFF. The CDR3 DNA reads TGTGCCAGCAGCCCCCATATCCCGGCGGGTCATGAGCAGTTCTTC.

The CDR3 protein is CASSGRAGNTIYF. CDR3 coding DNA: TGTGCCAGCAGCGGGAGAGCTGGAAACACCATATATTTT. The chain joins TRBV11-2 to TRBJ1-3, with D hard to call. Germline V gives CDR1 SGHAT, CDR2 FQNNGV. Trimming left V 5 bases short and J 2 bases short, with 7 bases between. There are 13 residues in the CDR3.

The J gene is TRBJ2-7, the V gene TRBV7-2; 7 nucleotides match TRBD1. The CDR3 spans 16 residues. V was pared by 4 bases and J by 3 bases, with 12 bases of the junction left unmatched. CDR1 is SGHTA and CDR2 is FQGNSA in the germline V gene. The CDR3 sequence is CASSSRTGARDYEQYF. The CDR3 DNA reads TGTGCCAGCAGCTCGCGAACAGGGGCCAGAGACTACGAGCAGTACTTC.

The rearrangement links TRBV5-8 to TRBJ2-1; 7 positions agree with TRBD2. This CDR3 is 15 amino acids long. J was trimmed by 3 bases and V by 5 bases; bases with no gene match: 8. Germline CDR1 is SGHTS and CDR2 is YDEGEE. This CDR3 reads CASSLTSRRYNEQFF. In DNA form, the CDR3 reads TGTGCCAGCAGTTTGACTAGCAGACGCTACAATGAGCAGTTCTTC.

This chain joins TRBV4-1 and TRBJ2-7; 11 bases align to TRBD2. V lost 4 bases and J lost 6; bases outside the gene matches: 11. CDR1 is MGHRA and CDR2 is YSYEKL in the germline V gene. The CDR3 length is 16 residues. The CDR3 region has the DNA TGCGCCAGCAGCCCTAACGTAGCGGGAGGGCCGGGCGAGCAGTACTTC. This gives the protein CASSPNVAGGPGEQYF.

Turning to this clone: The sample has other DNA sequences that encode this CDR3 too. This chain joins TRBV29-1 and TRBJ2-3; D gene uncertain. V gave up 3 bases and J gave up 0 bases, with 4 bases separating them. The germline gives CDR1 SQVTM, CDR2 ANQGSEA. The CDR3 loop spans 12 amino acids. The CDR3 coding sequence is TGCAGCGTTGACCCCAGCACAGATACGCAGTATTTT. This gives the protein CSVDPSTDTQYF.

A remark on this clone: Other nucleotide sequences from this sample produce the same CDR3. CDR3 coding DNA: TGTGCCAGCAGCTTAGTCAGCACAGATACGCAGTATTTT. Translated, it gives CASSLVSTDTQYF. The V and J genes are TRBV7-9 and TRBJ2-3; D remains ambiguous. This CDR3 is built from 13 residues. The V gene's germline CDR1 is SEHNR and CDR2 FQNEAQ (reference sequence). The ends were cut back, 1 base at V and 0 bases at J, with 2 bases in the middle.

This clone was seen a single time. This chain connects TRBV4-1 to TRBJ1-5; perhaps TRBD1 as D (5 bases). The CDR3 contains 16 residues. V was trimmed by 0 bases and J by 9 bases, leaving 18 bases between them. Germline V CDR1 and CDR2: MGHRA, YSYEKL. CDR3 nucleotide sequence: TGCGCCAGCAGCCAAGATGACGGGGCCCGAATTCGGCCCCAGCATTTT. This translates into CASSQDDGARIRPQHF.

J is TRBJ1-2 and V is TRBV28, with 10 bases matching TRBD1. The CDR3 is 15 residues long. CDR1 and CDR2 from the germline V gene are MDHEN and SYDVKM. With V trimmed by 2 bases and J by 7 bases, 7 bases remained unmatched. CDR3 in amino acids: CASSLRDRGRVGYTF. The CDR3 region has the DNA TGTGCCAGCAGTTTACGCGACAGGGGGCGAGTTGGCTACACCTTC.

The chain joins TRBV5-4 to TRBJ2-2; 8 nucleotides match TRBD1. CDR1 and CDR2 from the germline V gene are SGHNT and YYREEE (reference sequence). V lost 4 bases, J lost 7 bases, and 12 bases stayed unmatched. This CDR3 has 16 residues. The CDR3 is CASSPRQGAQGGELFF. The CDR3 DNA reads TGTGCCAGCAGCCCTCGTCAGGGGGCGCAGGGCGGGGAGCTGTTTTTT.

Regarding this clone: The sample carries other DNA sequences with the same CDR3. The J gene is TRBJ1-5, the V gene TRBV5-1, with D possibly TRBD1 on 5 matching bases. Trimming removed 1 base at V and 5 bases at J, with 7 bases between. Germline V gene data show CDR1 as SGHRS and CDR2 as YFSETQ. The CDR3 consists of 13 residues. CDR3 in amino acids: CASSLTGDQPQHF. CDR3 nucleotides: TGCGCCAGCAGCTTGACAGGAGATCAGCCCCAGCATTTT.

As to this clone: Other DNA sequences within the sample encode an identical CDR3. The chain employs TRBV18 and TRBJ1-5, with a possible D match to TRBD1 (5 bases). The CDR3 spans 14 residues. The V gene's germline CDR1 is KGHSH and CDR2 LQKENI. V shed 2 bases and J shed 3 bases, with 8 bases lying between them. The CDR3 bases are TGTGCCAGCTCACCAGGGGCCTCCAATCAGCCCCAGCATTTT. It codes for CASSPGASNQPQHF.

The genes are TRBV19 and TRBJ2-7; 8 nucleotides match TRBD2. J was trimmed by 1 base and V by 5 bases; bases with no gene match: 7. CDR3 length: 15 residues. Germline V gives CDR1 LNHDA, CDR2 SQIVND (reference sequence). This CDR3 is CASSPSSGPSYEQYF. CDR3 nucleotides: TGTGCCAGTAGTCCTTCTAGCGGGCCTTCCTACGAGCAGTACTTC.

The genes are TRBV2 and TRBJ1-2; 7 bases align to TRBD1. There are 16 residues in the CDR3. The trim removed 4 bases at V and 1 base at J, leaving 9 bases unmatched. The germline CDR1 and CDR2 sequences are SNHLY and FYNNEI. The CDR3 protein is CASSVSRGSSNYGYTF. The CDR3, as DNA: TGTGCCAGCAGTGTGTCCAGGGGGTCGAGTAACTATGGCTACACCTTC.

This rearrangement joins TRBV9 to TRBJ2-1; 8 bases align to TRBD2. The V segment lost 3 bases and the J segment 0 bases; nucleotides outside the gene matches: 5. The germline gives CDR1 SGDLS, CDR2 YYNGEE. This CDR3 comprises 16 residues. CDR3 DNA sequence: TGTGCCAGCAGCGGGACTAGCCGGAGCTCCTACAATGAGCAGTTCTTC. Translated: CASSGTSRSSYNEQFF. Full variable domain (outside the CDR3, taken from reference TRBV9 and TRBJ2-1): DSGVTQTPKHLITATGQRVTLRCSPRSGDLSVYWYQQSLDQGLQFLIQYYNGEERAKGNILERFSAQQFPDLHSELNLSSLELGDSALYFCASSGTSRSSYNEQFFGPGTRLTVL.

The rearrangement uses TRBV5-5 and TRBJ2-5; 7 bases are shared with TRBD1. The V gene end was trimmed by 5 bases and the J gene end by 1 base; junction bases not matched to a gene: 14. This CDR3 has 17 amino acids. Per germline, CDR1 SGHKS and CDR2 YYEKEE (reference sequence). DNA of the CDR3: TGTGCCAGCAGACCCGTAGGTTTACAGGGGCTCCAAGAGACCCAGTACTTC. Protein product: CASRPVGLQGLQETQYF.

The chain is built from TRBV9 and TRBJ2-7, with D uncertain. This CDR3 has 14 residues. Trimming pared 0 bases from V and 3 bases from J, leaving 10 bases between. CDR1 is SGDLS and CDR2 is YYNGEE in the germline V gene. The CDR3 loop is CASSVGAKSYEQYF. In DNA, the CDR3 is TGTGCCAGCAGCGTAGGAGCGAAGAGCTACGAGCAGTACTTC.

A note on this clone: The identical CDR3 is also encoded by other nucleotide sequences in the sample. The chain uses TRBV29-1 and TRBJ2-2; D not certain. CDR3 length: 14 residues. Germline CDR1 SQVTM, CDR2 ANQGSEA. V lost 4 bases, J lost 2 bases, and 11 bases lay in between. This chain's CDR3 is CSVGQRTNTGELFF. CDR3 coding DNA: TGCAGCGTTGGGCAGAGAACCAACACCGGGGAGCTGTTTTTT.

The chain is built from TRBV4-2 and TRBJ2-7; D unclear. Trimming shortened V by 5 bases and J by 3 bases, and 8 bases separated the two germline ends. The CDR3 spans 12 residues. CDR1 and CDR2 (germline): LGHNA, YNFKEQ. The CDR3 here is CASSATFYEQYF. CDR3 coding DNA: TGTGCCAGCAGCGCAACATTCTACGAGCAGTACTTC.

The chain joins TRBV11-2 to TRBJ2-3; a weak D match, TRBD2 (6 bases). There are 19 residues in the CDR3. Germline V gene lookup returns CDR1 SGHAT and CDR2 FQNNGV. Trimming took 3 bases from V and 2 from J, leaving 24 bases between them. CDR3 residues: CASSFLPTQERGYTDTQYF. CDR3 nucleotides: TGTGCCAGCAGCTTTCTCCCGACACAGGAACGGGGGTACACAGATACGCAGTATTTT. Looking up the rest from reference TRBV11-2 and TRBJ2-3 gives the full variable domain: EAGVAQSPRYKIIEKRQSVAFWCNPISGHATLYWYQQILGQGPKLLIQFQNNGVVDDSQLPKDRFSAERLKGVDSTLKIQPAKLEDSAVYLCASSFLPTQERGYTDTQYFGPGTRLTVL.

In its sample, this clone was seen once. This chain connects TRBV7-9 to TRBJ2-3; the D is unclear. Germline CDR1 reads SEHNR; CDR2 reads FQNEAQ (reference sequence). The CDR3 has 15 residues. V shed 5 bases and J shed 0 bases, with 12 bases lying between them. The CDR3 nucleotides are TGTGCCAGCAGCATCCGCCCTCTCAGCACAGATACGCAGTATTTT. This codes for CASSIRPLSTDTQYF. Full variable domain (rest looked up from reference TRBV7-9 and TRBJ2-3): DTGVSQNPRHKITKRGQNVTFRCDPISEHNRLYWYRQTLGQGPEFLTYFQNEAQLEKSRLLSDRFSAERPKGSFSTLEIQRTEQGDSAMYLCASSIRPLSTDTQYFGPGTRLTVL.